The 29 T cell receptor beta chains below come from one sample, sequenced in a study of cytomegalovirus exposure and HLA in healthy donors. PCR used 60 Vbeta primers and 13 Jbeta primers. Some clones are missing from TCRdb's copy, which holds only in-frame ones; the method was immunoSEQ multiplex PCR. The sample has more than 150,000 clones; 80% are singletons. The sequenced material came from PBMCs. The receptors were sampled from a woman aged 30 to 39 in good health and CMV-seronegative.

The V and J genes are TRBV30 and TRBJ2-7; TRBD1 matches at 8 bases. This CDR3 spans 14 amino acids. The germline CDR1 and CDR2 sequences are GTSNPN and SVGIG (reference sequence). The V segment lost 2 bases and the J segment 3 bases; nucleotides outside the gene matches: 6. CDR3 in amino acids: CAWSPQGARYEQYF. In nucleotides, the CDR3 is TGTGCCTGGAGTCCCCAGGGGGCGCGCTACGAGCAGTACTTC.

This sequence joins TRBV4-1 and TRBJ1-1; TRBD1 matches at 7 bases. With V trimmed by 3 bases and J by 1 base, 8 bases remained unmatched. This CDR3 has 16 residues. Per the germline V gene, CDR1 is MGHRA and CDR2 is YSYEKL. CDR3 DNA sequence: TGCGCCAGCAGCCAGGGGAACAGGGGTAGGAACACTGAAGCTTTCTTT. This codes for CASSQGNRGRNTEAFF.

The CDR3 DNA follows: TGTGCCAGCAGACAGGGGAATTCTGGAAACACCATATATTTT. Its translation: CASRQGNSGNTIYF. The chain combines TRBV5-4 with TRBJ1-3; 7 bases match TRBD1. CDR3 size: 14 residues. Germline V lookup: CDR1 SGHNT, CDR2 YYREEE (reference sequence). Germline trimming cut 5 bases from V and 1 base from J; bases unmatched to any gene: 3.

The CDR3 protein is CSVVQGIYEQYF. DNA of the CDR3: TGCAGCGTTGTGCAGGGAATATACGAGCAGTACTTC. The chain carries TRBV29-1 and TRBJ2-5; a weak D match, TRBD1 (5 bases). The DNA end is a closer match to TRBJ2-7, so the J assignment may be wrong. The germline V gene encodes CDR1 SQVTM and CDR2 ANQGSEA. This CDR3 is 12 amino acids long.

The chain recombines TRBV5-1 with TRBJ2-7, with D tentatively TRBD1 (5 bases). The CDR3 contains 14 residues. Germline V gene lookup returns CDR1 SGHRS and CDR2 YFSETQ. Trimming stripped 2 bases from V and 2 bases from J, with 11 bases between. The CDR3 DNA reads as TGCGCCAGCAGCTTCGCAGGGCTAGCCTACGAGCAGTACTTC. Translating it yields CASSFAGLAYEQYF.

The genes are TRBV7-9 and TRBJ2-7; tentative D call: TRBD1 (7 bases). The CDR3 sequence is 15 residues long. The ends were cut back, 5 bases at V and 5 bases at J, with 19 bases in the middle. Germline loops: CDR1 SEHNR, CDR2 FQNEAQ (reference sequence). CDR3 loop: CASSPRQGSGDEQYF. The DNA of the CDR3 is TGTGCCAGCAGCCCTCGACAGGGTTCGGGGGACGAGCAGTACTTC.

The rearrangement joins TRBV7-2 to TRBJ1-5; D unclear. Germline V gene data show CDR1 as SGHTA and CDR2 as FQGNSA. Trimming cost V 2 bases and J 2 bases, with 16 bases left between them. The CDR3 runs to 17 residues. The CDR3 spells CASSLTPPGLGNQPQHF. CDR3 nucleotide sequence: TGTGCCAGCAGCTTAACCCCCCCGGGATTGGGCAATCAGCCCCAGCATTTT.

This clone came up a few times. The V and J genes are TRBV5-4 and TRBJ2-5; D is perhaps TRBD2 (5 bases). Per the germline V gene, CDR1 is SGHNT and CDR2 is YYREEE (reference sequence). This CDR3 is 15 amino acids long. V lost 2 bases to trimming and J lost 5 bases, with 16 bases between them. The CDR3, as DNA: TGTGCCAGCAGCTTCCGAGGTCCCGGGGTGGAGACCCAGTACTTC. Translating gives CASSFRGPGVETQYF.

The chain is built from TRBV19 and TRBJ2-5; D is unclear. Germline values: CDR1 LNHDA, CDR2 SQIVND (reference sequence). V was cut by 3 bases and J by 5 bases, with 7 bases left in between. The CDR3 covers 12 residues. This chain's CDR3 is CASSIFGETQYF. The CDR3 DNA sequence: TGTGCCAGTAGTATTTTCGGGGAGACCCAGTACTTC.

The rearrangement links TRBV10-3 to TRBJ2-5; D remains ambiguous. With 10 bases removed from V and 4 bases from J, the gap between germline ends came to 13 bases. The CDR3 covers 12 residues. The germline V gene encodes CDR1 ENHRY and CDR2 SYGVKD. CDR3 nucleotides: TGTGCCAATAGCAAGCTGGGAGAGACCCAGTACTTC. Protein: CANSKLGETQYF.

The chain combines TRBV30 with TRBJ1-5, with D possibly being TRBD1 (6 bases). The CDR3 sequence is 14 residues long. Germline lookup yields CDR1 GTSNPN and CDR2 SVGIG (reference sequence). The V and J ends lost 3 bases and 4 bases respectively, with 13 bases between them. CDR3 in DNA: TGTGCCTGGAGCAGCGGGACATTTAATCAGCCCCAGCATTTT. Its translation: CAWSSGTFNQPQHF.

In this sample, this clone turned up once. The CDR3: CASSDQANSPLHF. CDR3 coding DNA: TGTGCCAGCAGTGATCAGGCCAATTCACCCCTCCACTTT. V is TRBV6-1 and J is TRBJ1-6; D not certain. V gave up 3 bases and J gave up 7 bases, with 7 bases separating them. CDR1 is MNHNS, CDR2 SASEGT, per germline. CDR3 size: 13 residues.

V and J are TRBV5-8 and TRBJ2-3; 16 nucleotides agree with TRBD2. Germline CDR1 SGHTS, CDR2 YDEGEE. The ends lost 7 bases at V and 2 bases at J; junction bases unmatched: 7. CDR3 size: 17 residues. In DNA, the CDR3 is TGTGCCAGCCTCCGAGGGACTAGCGGGGGGGCCACAGATACGCAGTATTTT. Amino acids: CASLRGTSGGATDTQYF.

The rearrangement links TRBV18 to TRBJ2-4, with D possibly being TRBD1 (5 bases). The CDR3 totals 14 residues. V dropped 2 bases and J dropped 9 bases, with 14 bases sitting between them. CDR1 is KGHSH and CDR2 is LQKENI in the germline V gene. CDR3 nucleotides: TGTGCCAGCTCACCAGACAGACAAGCCGTCATTCAGTACTTC. This codes for CASSPDRQAVIQYF.

This chain uses TRBV29-1 with TRBJ1-1; D call uncertain. CDR1 and CDR2 from the germline V gene are SQVTM and ANQGSEA. Trimming removed 4 bases from V and 1 base from J, with 7 bases in between. The length of the CDR3 is 12 residues. The CDR3 here is CSVGHPNTEAFF. CDR3 nucleotides: TGCAGCGTTGGACACCCGAACACTGAAGCTTTCTTT.

The chain combines TRBV27 with TRBJ1-1; possibly TRBD1 for D (6 bases). Germline assignment: CDR1 MNHEY and CDR2 SMNVEV (reference sequence). This CDR3 is built from 16 residues. Trimming cost V 6 bases and J 1 base, with 18 bases left between them. The CDR3 protein is CASRYLPGHQNTEAFF. The CDR3, as DNA: TGTGCCAGCAGGTACCTACCGGGACACCAGAACACTGAAGCTTTCTTT.

The chain is built from TRBV7-6 and TRBJ2-4; 9 bases are shared with TRBD1. This CDR3 region has 17 residues. CDR1 is SGHVS and CDR2 is FNYEAQ in the germline V gene. The V segment lost 3 bases and the J segment 2 bases; nucleotides outside the gene matches: 8. CDR3 sequence: CASSLGTGWGSKNIQYF. CDR3 nucleotides: TGTGCCAGCAGCTTGGGGACAGGGTGGGGGTCCAAAAACATTCAGTACTTC.

The chain links TRBV5-1 to TRBJ2-2; the match to TRBD1 covers 8 bases. There are 15 residues in the CDR3. Germline V lookup: CDR1 SGHRS, CDR2 YFSETQ. J was trimmed by 1 base and V by 4 bases; bases with no gene match: 3. The CDR3 DNA follows: TGCGCCAGCAGCCCAGGGACAGGGAACACCGGGGAGCTGTTTTTT. Its protein is CASSPGTGNTGELFF.

The chain has TRBV7-9 and TRBJ2-7, with D maybe TRBD1 (5 bases). This CDR3 comprises 14 residues. CDR1 SEHNR and CDR2 FQNEAQ come from the germline V gene (reference sequence). Trimming took off 0 bases at V and 7 bases at J, with 13 bases between the two ends. CDR3 bases: TGTGCCAGCAGCTTAGCGAGCAGGGTGGATGAGCAGTACTTC. This translates into CASSLASRVDEQYF.

This clone was detected only once. This chain connects TRBV10-1 to TRBJ2-7; D uncertain. The V gene's germline CDR1 is WNHNN and CDR2 SYGVQD (reference sequence). This CDR3 has 12 amino acids. V shed 3 bases and J shed 2 bases, with 5 bases lying between them. The CDR3, as DNA: TGCGCCAGCAGTGACAGTCCCTACGAGCAGTACTTC. It encodes CASSDSPYEQYF.

This clone was counted a few times. V and J are TRBV11-2 and TRBJ2-7; D is possibly TRBD1 (6 bases). The CDR3 has 13 amino acids. Trimming took off 5 bases at V and 6 bases at J, with 14 bases between the two ends. Germline lookup yields CDR1 SGHAT and CDR2 FQNNGV. Here the CDR3 DNA reads TGTGCCAGCAGCGTCAAGACAGGAGGCGAGCAGTACTTC. Translated: CASSVKTGGEQYF.

The chain combines TRBV7-8 with TRBJ2-7; 7 bases are shared with TRBD1. V lost 5 bases, J lost 2 bases, and 12 bases stayed unmatched. Germline values: CDR1 SGHVS, CDR2 FQNEAQ. This CDR3 is built from 16 residues. The CDR3 sequence is CASSPLPPGQTYEQYF. CDR3 nucleotide sequence: TGTGCCAGCAGCCCCCTGCCCCCGGGACAGACCTACGAGCAGTACTTC.

The chain employs TRBV6-5 and TRBJ1-2; 9 bases align to TRBD1. The J segment lost 8 bases and the V segment lost 5 bases, leaving 9 bases of the junction unmatched. The CDR3 consists of 14 residues. From germline, CDR1 is MNHEY and CDR2 SVGAGI. The CDR3 DNA is TGTGCCAGCAGTAGGAAACAGGGGGCGCGCGGCTACACCTTC. This sequence encodes CASSRKQGARGYTF.

V is TRBV7-2 and J is TRBJ2-1, with 14 positions matching TRBD2. This CDR3 has 16 amino acids. With V trimmed by 2 bases and J by 7 bases, 4 bases remained unmatched. The germline V gene encodes CDR1 SGHTA and CDR2 FQGNSA. In nucleotides, the CDR3 is TGTGCCAGCAGCTTATTTGGGACTAGCGGGGGAAATGAGCAGTTCTTC. Amino acids: CASSLFGTSGGNEQFF. Full variable domain (missing parts from reference TRBV7-2 and TRBJ2-1): GAGVSQSPSNKVTEKGKDVELRCDPISGHTALYWYRQSLGQGLEFLIYFQGNSAPDKSGLPSDRFSAERTGGSVSTLTIQRTQQEDSAVYLCASSLFGTSGGNEQFFGPGTRLTVL.

CDR3 loop: CASSLEGVGVYEQYF. The DNA for the CDR3 is TGTGCCAGCAGCTTAGAGGGGGTCGGGGTCTACGAGCAGTACTTC. The genes are TRBV7-2 and TRBJ2-7, with a weak D call TRBD1 (6 bases). Germline V gene data show CDR1 as SGHTA and CDR2 as FQGNSA. The CDR3 covers 15 residues. The germline V and J ends were trimmed by 1 base and 3 bases, with 13 bases remaining between them.

The chain carries TRBV2 and TRBJ1-2; possibly TRBD1 for D (5 bases). The CDR3 loop spans 13 amino acids. V gave up 4 bases and J gave up 4 bases, with 10 bases separating them. CDR1 is SNHLY and CDR2 is FYNNEI in the germline V gene. CDR3 protein: CASSGGGGYGYTF. The CDR3 DNA reads as TGTGCCAGCAGTGGTGGGGGAGGCTATGGCTACACCTTC.

This clone showed up just once. The CDR3 bases are TGTGCCAGCAGTGACTCGGGCGAACCTTCTGGGGCCAACGTCCTGACTTTC. Translating it yields CASSDSGEPSGANVLTF. The chain recombines TRBV6-4 with TRBJ2-6; unclear D gene. Germline values: CDR1 MRHNA, CDR2 SNTAGT. The V and J ends lost 0 bases and 1 base respectively, with 10 bases between them. The CDR3 is 17 amino acids.

This chain connects TRBV7-9 to TRBJ1-2; 9 nucleotides line up with TRBD1. The germline V gene has CDR1 SEHNR and CDR2 FQNEAQ (reference sequence). V lost 3 bases and J lost 2; bases outside the gene matches: 1. The CDR3 runs 14 residues. The CDR3 DNA reads as TGTGCCAGCAGCTTCGGACAGGGGAACTATGGCTACACCTTC. Translating gives CASSFGQGNYGYTF. The whole variable domain, remainder taken from reference TRBV7-9 and TRBJ1-2, is DTGVSQNPRHKITKRGQNVTFRCDPISEHNRLYWYRQTLGQGPEFLTYFQNEAQLEKSRLLSDRFSAERPKGSFSTLEIQRTEQGDSAMYLCASSFGQGNYGYTFGSGTRLTVV.

The chain carries TRBV6-5 and TRBJ2-7; TRBD1 agrees at 9 bases. Germline V gene sequence: CDR1 MNHEY, CDR2 SVGAGI. V dropped 4 bases and J dropped 6; count of bases not matched to a gene: 7. CDR3 length equals 14 residues. The CDR3 bases are TGTGCCAGCAGTTCAGTACAGGGGGCTCTCGAGCAGTACTTC. Amino acid sequence: CASSSVQGALEQYF.